The text below deals with one T cell receptor beta chain. This clone was counted only a few times. Its target antigen remains unknown. Qualities for individual bases were not recorded, and no much larger clone is one base off. Patients with autoimmune disease history or receiving systemic immunosuppression were excluded from the trial. Peripheral blood for TCR sequencing was collected from all dose cohorts at baseline, on cycle 4 day 1, and on cycle 7 day 1. The samples were drawn from a first-in-human, open-label, multicenter phase I dose-escalation trial of ivuxolimab. Adults with locally advanced or metastatic melanoma, renal cell, hepatocellular, or head and neck squamous cell carcinoma were enrolled in the trial. Before TCR sequencing, CD4+ and CD8+ T cells were separately sorted from peripheral blood. Genomic DNA was isolated from the sorted cells so that the TCRbeta CDR3 region could be sequenced. The immunoSEQ Assay was used for sequencing of TCRbeta CDR3 regions. This immuneACCESS table, as held by TCRdb, lists in-frame sequences with V and J called but not all clones. Of the missing ones, under half trace to an unresolved V gene in checked studies; the others have no known cause. For this sample there are 55,000 to 80,000 clones; 80% to 90% appear just once. 2.8% of the sample comes from the top ten.

The data stem from a study of OX40 agonist ivuxolimab in advanced cancers. With regard to the full study: Ivuxolimab was an agonistic, fully human IgG2 monoclonal antibody directed against OX40 (CD134), a costimulatory receptor. Intravenous ivuxolimab was administered to patients every 2 weeks at six dose levels: 0.01, 0.1, 0.3, 1.5, 3 and 10 mg/kg. Among the roughly 50 dose-escalation patients, around 19 had hepatocellular carcinoma, about 15 melanoma, 9 renal cell carcinoma and 9 head and neck cancer. In the dose-escalation cohort, 65% to 85% of patients were male, and the mean age was around 65 years with a range of roughly 20 to 80. Prior anti-PD-1, anti-PD-L1 or anti-CTLA-4 therapy was permitted, and checkpoint inhibitors had been received by roughly 40% of dose-escalation patients. Partial responses occurred in three dose-escalation patients: two with cutaneous melanoma and one with hepatocellular carcinoma. The purpose of peripheral TCRbeta sequencing was to test whether ivuxolimab changed TCR sequence diversity and led to clonal T-cell expansion. The monotherapy dose-escalation portion (N of about 50 patients) of the phase I ivuxolimab trial is reported in the paper.

The germline V gene specifies SNHLY as CDR1 and FYNNEI as CDR2. The CDR3 runs 16 amino acids, cysteine and phenylalanine included. CDR3 DNA is the only sequence kept; it has 48 bases, read in frame from the first base. V and J lose 7 bases and 0 bases, and a span of 16 bases separates them. The research as a whole found: After ivuxolimab, more expanded clones were found on average in CD8+ T cells than in CD4+ T cells. Partial responders in the 0.1-3.0 mg/kg groups had among the lowest normalized peripheral clonal expansion, especially among CD8+ T cells. Low levels of normalized T-cell clonal expansion were also seen in some patients who did not respond. At doses of 0.1 to 3.0 mg/kg, clonal expansion of both CD4+ and CD8+ blood T cells was observed from baseline to week 6. The antigen specificity of the clonally expanded peripheral T cells was not determined.

The sample here was CD4+ or CD8+ T cells sorted from blood, taken in a trial of the OX40 agonist ivuxolimab. This receptor was taken from an adult with an advanced solid tumor such as melanoma, head and neck, liver or kidney cancer. Here the chain combines TRBV2 and TRBJ1-5; TRBD1 is possibly the D segment (5 matching bases). The CDR3 corresponds to CASNLIGGASNQPQHF. The nucleotides read TGTGCCAGCAACCTCATCGGCGGGGCTAGCAATCAGCCCCAGCATTTT.